These T cell receptor beta chains were read from a single sample in a study of response to subunit inactivated influenza vaccine. TCRdb passed the RT-PCR reads through MiXCR, listing each CDR3 protein once. In the table there are around 790,000 distinct CDR3 sequences, approximately 21% of which are singletons. The sample consisted of PBMCs from blood, taken 4 to 6 days after vaccination. These receptors were obtained from a man between 50 and 59 years old who received an inactivated influenza vaccine. Both conserved end residues are part of each CDR3. Clone size is not always given. Where it is, it says once, few, many or a class for expanded clones.

v_call	j_call	clone_size	cdr3_aa
TRBV3-1	TRBJ1-1	NA	CASSQDGGPDTEAFF
TRBV19	TRBJ2-2	NA	CASSIDVSLYTGELFF
TRBV20-1	TRBJ2-7	NA	CSARDSLTGSSYEQYF
TRBV20-1	TRBJ2-1	NA	CSARRGQYNEQFF
TRBV7-2	TRBJ1-5	few	CASSPGQGLYQPQHF
TRBV12-3/TRBV12-4	TRBJ1-5	many	CASSRGNQPQHF
TRBV5-1	TRBJ1-4	once	CASSPDRGLSEKLFF
TRBV12-3/TRBV12-4	TRBJ1-3	NA	CASTPVRSSGNTIYF
TRBV13	TRBJ2-7	few	CASSLGGRHEQYF
TRBV12-3/TRBV12-4	TRBJ2-5	few	CASSLAATRTQYF
TRBV6-5	TRBJ2-2	NA	CASSYTRWGHANTGELFF
TRBV28	TRBJ1-1	few	CAIKTGDTRAFF
TRBV12-3/TRBV12-4	TRBJ2-7	many	CASSTWDGDKYEQYF
TRBV10-3	TRBJ1-5	few	CAISESNIQGWVGNQPQHF
TRBV29-1	TRBJ1-4	few	CSVGQGGEKLFF
TRBV20-1	TRBJ2-1	few	CSARYHSSYNEQFF
TRBV27	TRBJ1-2	NA	CASKVTGTGEVGYTF
TRBV7-2	TRBJ2-7	few	CASSLETSASYEQYF
TRBV20-1	TRBJ2-7	few	CSARLETGATYEQYF
TRBV12-3/TRBV12-4	TRBJ1-5	NA	CASGDRVQPQHF
TRBV13	TRBJ1-6	NA	CASSLGRTPNSPLHF
TRBV7-3	TRBJ2-3	NA	CASSSGGGSTDTQYF
TRBV10-3	TRBJ2-3	many	CAISDLAEVTDTQYF
TRBV7-9	TRBJ2-7	few	CASTLGDIAYEQYF
TRBV3-1	TRBJ2-7	few	CASSRQVTFYEQYF
TRBV7-9	TRBJ2-3	NA	CASSSFLRGYTDTQYF
TRBV5-1	TRBJ1-1	many	CASSLRESAEAFF
TRBV5-1	TRBJ2-1	NA	CASSKTSGEQFF
TRBV19	TRBJ2-2	few	CASSTSSGRLDTGELFF
TRBV11-2	TRBJ2-5	NA	CASSEQGGKTQYF
TRBV7-9	TRBJ2-6	few	CASSLGDNSGANVLTF
TRBV20-1	TRBJ2-6	NA	CSTPRQGSSGANVLTF
TRBV20-1	TRBJ2-4	many	CSAREDRAKNIQYF
TRBV20-1	TRBJ2-7	NA	CSALTYEQYF
TRBV27	TRBJ2-2	NA	CASSRRASGGGELFF
TRBV6-1	TRBJ2-7	NA	CASSRDRGAYEQYF
TRBV6-5	TRBJ1-1	few	CASSYSGRRNTEAFF
TRBV3-1	TRBJ2-7	many	CASSQVPLAYEQYF
TRBV12-3/TRBV12-4	TRBJ1-1	NA	CASSLPGAVNTEAFF
TRBV20-1	TRBJ1-3	few	CSARDLDSSGNTIYF
TRBV18	TRBJ1-1	NA	CASSPDLNTEAFF
TRBV20-1	TRBJ2-5	few	CSAASAGTETQYF
TRBV7-9	TRBJ2-3	NA	CASRGILSTDTQYF
TRBV6-1	TRBJ1-5	NA	CASSLHQDRTEYSNQPQHF
TRBV4-2	TRBJ2-1	NA	CASSQGGLAGASEQFF
TRBV20-1	TRBJ1-2	NA	CSARGARNGVDTF
TRBV27	TRBJ2-1	NA	CASSELAGGDNEQFF
TRBV7-9	TRBJ1-1	many	CASSYMNTEAFF
TRBV11-2	TRBJ2-5	NA	CASSLSRGSGETQYF
TRBV11-2	TRBJ1-2	few	CASSRPGRTLSVYGYTF
TRBV6-2/TRBV6-3	TRBJ2-3	few	CASSYGMLTDTQYF
TRBV3-1	TRBJ2-1	NA	CASSQEVFDNEQFF
TRBV20-1	TRBJ2-5	many	CSARVGTQETQYF
TRBV5-1	TRBJ2-1	few	CATQESSGGREFF
TRBV20-1	TRBJ1-5	few	CSAIEHSNQPQHF
TRBV12-3/TRBV12-4	TRBJ1-5	few	CASSQGWPQHF
TRBV5-1	TRBJ2-2	NA	CASSLERTANTGELFF